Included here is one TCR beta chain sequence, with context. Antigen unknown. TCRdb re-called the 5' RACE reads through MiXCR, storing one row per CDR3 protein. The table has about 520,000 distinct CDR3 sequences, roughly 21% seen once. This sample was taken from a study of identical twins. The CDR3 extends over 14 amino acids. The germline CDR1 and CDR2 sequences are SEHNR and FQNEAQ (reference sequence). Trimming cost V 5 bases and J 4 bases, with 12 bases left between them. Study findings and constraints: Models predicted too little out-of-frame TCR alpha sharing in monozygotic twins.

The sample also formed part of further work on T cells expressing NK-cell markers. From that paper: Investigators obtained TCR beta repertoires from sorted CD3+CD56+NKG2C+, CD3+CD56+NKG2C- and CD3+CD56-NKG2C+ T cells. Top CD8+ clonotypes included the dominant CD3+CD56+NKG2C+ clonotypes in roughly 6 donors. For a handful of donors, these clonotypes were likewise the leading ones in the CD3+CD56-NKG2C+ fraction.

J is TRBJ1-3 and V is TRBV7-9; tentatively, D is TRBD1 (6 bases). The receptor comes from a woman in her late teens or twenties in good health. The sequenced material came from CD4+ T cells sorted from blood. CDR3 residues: CASSLHRDGNTIYF. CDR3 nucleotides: TGTGCCAGCAGCCTTCACAGGGACGGAAACACCATATATTTT.